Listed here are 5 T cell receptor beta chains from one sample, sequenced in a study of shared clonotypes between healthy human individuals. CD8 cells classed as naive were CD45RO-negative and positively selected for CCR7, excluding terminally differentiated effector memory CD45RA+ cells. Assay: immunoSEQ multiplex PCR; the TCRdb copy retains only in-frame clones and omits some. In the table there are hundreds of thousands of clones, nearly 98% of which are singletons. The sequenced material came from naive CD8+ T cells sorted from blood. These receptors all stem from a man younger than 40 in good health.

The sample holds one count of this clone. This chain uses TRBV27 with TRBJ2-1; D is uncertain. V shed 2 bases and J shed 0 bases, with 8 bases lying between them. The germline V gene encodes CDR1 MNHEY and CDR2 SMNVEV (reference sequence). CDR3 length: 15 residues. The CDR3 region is CASSLIPSSYNEQFF. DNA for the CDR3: TGTGCCAGCAGTTTAATTCCGAGCTCCTACAATGAGCAGTTCTTC.

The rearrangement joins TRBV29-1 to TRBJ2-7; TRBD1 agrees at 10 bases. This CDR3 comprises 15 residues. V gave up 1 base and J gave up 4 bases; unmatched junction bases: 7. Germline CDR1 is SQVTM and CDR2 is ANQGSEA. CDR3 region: CSVEARQGADYEQYF. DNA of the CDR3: TGCAGCGTTGAAGCGAGACAGGGGGCAGATTACGAGCAGTACTTC.

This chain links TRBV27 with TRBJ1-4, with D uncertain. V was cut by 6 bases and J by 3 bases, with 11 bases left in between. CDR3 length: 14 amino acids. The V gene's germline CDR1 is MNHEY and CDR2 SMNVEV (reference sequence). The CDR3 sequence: CASSPEGANEKLFF. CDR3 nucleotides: TGTGCCAGCAGCCCCGAGGGAGCTAATGAAAAACTGTTTTTT.

The DNA of the CDR3 is TGCGCCAGCAGTACTAGTTTTGGCACAGATACGCAGTATTTT. Translating it yields CASSTSFGTDTQYF. The rearrangement uses TRBV10-2 and TRBJ2-3; a weak D match, TRBD2 (5 bases). The germline CDR1 and CDR2 sequences are WSHSY and SAAADI. The V end lost 5 bases, the J end lost 1 base, and 10 bases lay between the germline ends. The CDR3 totals 14 residues.

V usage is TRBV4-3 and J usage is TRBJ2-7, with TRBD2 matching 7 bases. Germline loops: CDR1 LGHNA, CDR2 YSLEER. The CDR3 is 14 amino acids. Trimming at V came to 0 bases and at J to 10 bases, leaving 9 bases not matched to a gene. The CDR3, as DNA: TGCGCCAGCAGCCAAGATACGGGGGAGGGAGCCCAGTACTTC. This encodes CASSQDTGEGAQYF.